Each of the 3 T cell receptor beta chains below was sequenced from the same sample in a study of blood T cell repertoires in COVID-19. The repertoire was sequenced with immunoSEQ multiplex PCR; TCRdb's copy has only in-frame clones and lacks some. Among around 190,000 clones, 65% to 90% were seen once, and the ten largest hold around 8.6%. The sequencing sample was made of peripheral blood. These TCRs come from a man in his forties or fifties with active or convalescent COVID-19.

The rearrangement uses TRBV5-1 and TRBJ2-7, with D tentatively TRBD2 (6 bases). V lost 4 bases, J lost 0 bases, and 14 bases lay in between. This CDR3 comprises 15 residues. Germline V lookup: CDR1 SGHRS, CDR2 YFSETQ. DNA for the CDR3: TGCGCCAGCAGCCCTACCGGGACTCGCTCCTACGAGCAGTACTTC. Amino acid sequence: CASSPTGTRSYEQYF.

This chain connects TRBV19 to TRBJ1-5; D remains ambiguous. The CDR3 has 13 residues. CDR1 and CDR2 (germline): LNHDA, SQIVND (reference sequence). Trimming removed 7 bases from V and 4 bases from J, with 11 bases in between. DNA for the CDR3: TGTGCCAGTAACCCGAACTCAAATCAGCCCCAGCATTTT. This encodes CASNPNSNQPQHF.

The rearrangement uses TRBV19 and TRBJ2-1, with TRBD1 as a possible D gene (5 bases). V was shortened by 3 bases and J by 5 bases, with 11 bases between the two germline ends. The CDR3 sequence is 14 residues long. Per germline, CDR1 LNHDA and CDR2 SQIVND (reference sequence). CDR3 nucleotide sequence: TGTGCCAGTAGTATTCTCGACAGAAACAATGAGCAGTTCTTC. This sequence encodes CASSILDRNNEQFF.